The TCR beta chain described here comes from a study of T cell responses to AZD1222 COVID-19 vaccine. This CDR3 comprises 13 residues. Germline lookup yields CDR1 MNHEY and CDR2 SVGAGI. With 8 bases removed from V and 0 bases from J, the gap between germline ends came to 10 bases. Sequencing was performed with immunoSEQ multiplex PCR; in TCRdb, only in-frame clones are kept and a portion is missing. The sample yields 120,000 or so clones, roughly 91% seen once. Pooled together were second doses at about 4 or about 12 weeks. Study-level points and caveats: Just five or six AZD1222 recipients were seropositive at baseline.

Remarks on this clone: Its matching antigen is unknown.

This sample comprised peripheral blood, obtained 28 days after the second AZD1222 dose. The chain is built from TRBV6-5 and TRBJ1-2, with D possibly TRBD1 on 6 matching bases. The TCR comes from an adult who received the AZD1222 COVID-19 vaccine. CDR3 sequence reads: CASSWTANYGYTF. CDR3 DNA sequence: TGTGCCAGCTCTTGGACAGCTAACTATGGCTACACCTTC.